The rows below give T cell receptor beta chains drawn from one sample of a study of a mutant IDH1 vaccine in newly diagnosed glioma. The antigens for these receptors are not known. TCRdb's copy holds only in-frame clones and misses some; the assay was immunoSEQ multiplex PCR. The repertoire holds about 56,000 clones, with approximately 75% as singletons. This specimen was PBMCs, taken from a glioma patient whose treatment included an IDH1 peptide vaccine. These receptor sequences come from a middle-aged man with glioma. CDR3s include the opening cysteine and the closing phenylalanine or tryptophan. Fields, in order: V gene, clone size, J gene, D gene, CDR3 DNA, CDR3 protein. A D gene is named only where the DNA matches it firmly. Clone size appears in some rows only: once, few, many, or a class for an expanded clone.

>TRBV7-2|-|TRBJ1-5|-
TGTGCCAGCAGCTTAGCGCCCCTTGGGAGTAGCAATCAGCCCCAGCATTTT
CASSLAPLGSSNQPQHF
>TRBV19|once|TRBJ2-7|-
TGTGCCAGTAGTAGGGCCAGGGACACCTACGAGCAGTACTTC
CASSRARDTYEQYF
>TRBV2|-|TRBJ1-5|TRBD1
TGTGCCAGCAGTACGGCCGGGACAGGGGTGGGGCAGCCCCAGCATTTT
CASSTAGTGVGQPQHF
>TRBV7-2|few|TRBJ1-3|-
TGTGCCAGCAGCTCATCCCCCAACCCTGGAAACACCATATATTTT
CASSSSPNPGNTIYF
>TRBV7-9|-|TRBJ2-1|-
TGTGCCAGCAGCTTAAAAGTCCCTTACCGCGGGAATGAGCAGTTCTTC
CASSLKVPYRGNEQFF
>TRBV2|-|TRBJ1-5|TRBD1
TGTGCCAGCAGTGGGGACAGGGGAAGCAATCAGCCCCAGCATTTT
CASSGDRGSNQPQHF
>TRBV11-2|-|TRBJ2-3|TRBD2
TGTGCCAGCAGCTCGGGACTAGCGGGTACAGATACGCAGTATTTT
CASSSGLAGTDTQYF
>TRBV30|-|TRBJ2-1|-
TGTGCCTGGAGTCCGCCTGGAGGGGGAAGTGAGCAGTTCTTC
CAWSPPGGGSEQFF
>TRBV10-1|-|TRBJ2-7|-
TGCGCCAGCAGTGAGTCGGGTGCCTACGAGCAGTACTTC
CASSESGAYEQYF
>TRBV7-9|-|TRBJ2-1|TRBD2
TGTGCCAGCAGCCCCGGGCGGGGGGGCCGTAAGCAGTTCTTC
CASSPGRGGRKQFF
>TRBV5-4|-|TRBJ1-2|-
TGTGCCAGCAGCTTTGACACCTCCCACTATGGCTACACCTTC
CASSFDTSHYGYTF
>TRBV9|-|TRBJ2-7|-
TGTGCCAGCAGCGTAGATGGGTTTTCCTACGAGCAGTACTTC
CASSVDGFSYEQYF
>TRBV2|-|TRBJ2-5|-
TGTGCCAGCAGTAATTGGGGATCAGAGACCCAGTACTTC
CASSNWGSETQYF
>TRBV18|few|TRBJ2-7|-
TGTGCCAGCTCACCTGATACCTACGAGCAGTACTTC
CASSPDTYEQYF
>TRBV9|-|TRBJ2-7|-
TGTGCCAGCCACCCCCAGCAGTACTTC
CASHPQQYF
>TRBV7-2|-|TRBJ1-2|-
TGTGCCAGCAGCTCCCGCAGGAATGGCTACACCTTC
CASSSRRNGYTF
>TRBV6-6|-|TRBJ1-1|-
TGTGCCAGCAGTTTGCCAGAGAACACTGAAGCTTTCTTT
CASSLPENTEAFF
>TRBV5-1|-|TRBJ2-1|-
TGCGCCAGCAGCCCCCTCCCCACGAATGAGCAGTTCTTC
CASSPLPTNEQFF
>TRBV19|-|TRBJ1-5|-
TGTGCCAGTAGTATTTCACACTATCAGCCCCAGCATTTT
CASSISHYQPQHF
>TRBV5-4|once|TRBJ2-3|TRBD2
TGTGCCAGCAGGTCCGGGACTAGCGGGTTGTATACGCAGTATTTT
CASRSGTSGLYTQYF
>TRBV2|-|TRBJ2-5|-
TGTGCCAGCAGTCCCCCGGGGACGAAAGAGACCCAGTACTTC
CASSPPGTKETQYF
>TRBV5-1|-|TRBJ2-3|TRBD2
TGCGCCAGCAGCTTTACTAGCGGGGGGGCCACAGATACGCAGTATTTT
CASSFTSGGATDTQYF
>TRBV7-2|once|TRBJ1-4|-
TGTGCCAGCAGCTTAGAATGGCAGGGAGAAAAACTGTTTTTT
CASSLEWQGEKLFF
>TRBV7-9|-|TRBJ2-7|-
TGTGCCAGCGGACGGGGCTACGAGCAGTACTTC
CASGRGYEQYF
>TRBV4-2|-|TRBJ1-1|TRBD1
TGTGCCAGCAGCCAAGATCACAGGGGGCAAACTGAAGCTTTCTTT
CASSQDHRGQTEAFF
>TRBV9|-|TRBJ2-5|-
TGTGCCAGCAGCGTGGGACAACAAGAGACCCAGTACTTC
CASSVGQQETQYF
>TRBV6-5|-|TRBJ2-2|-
TGTGCCAGCAGTTACTCGAATCCTGGGGAGCTGTTTTTT
CASSYSNPGELFF
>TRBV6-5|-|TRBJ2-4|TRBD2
TGTGCCAGCGCGGGGGACCTAGCCAAAAACATTCAGTACTTC
CASAGDLAKNIQYF
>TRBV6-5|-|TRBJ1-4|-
TGTGCCAGCAGTTACGGGCGCAGGGGAGAAAAACTGTTTTTT
CASSYGRRGEKLFF
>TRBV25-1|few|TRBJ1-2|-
TGTGCCAGCAGTCCCGGGACGGAAGGCTATGGCTACACCTTC
CASSPGTEGYGYTF
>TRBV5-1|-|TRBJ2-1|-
TGCGCCAGCAGCTTGGCGGCGGTTGAGCAGTTCTTC
CASSLAAVEQFF
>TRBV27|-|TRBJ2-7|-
TGTGCCAGCAGTTGGACAGCTACCTACGAGCAGTACTTC
CASSWTATYEQYF
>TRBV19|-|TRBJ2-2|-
TGTGCCAGTAGTATGGCCCCTTACAACACCGGGGAGCTGTTTTTT
CASSMAPYNTGELFF
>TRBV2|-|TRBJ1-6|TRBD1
TGTGCCAGCAGTCCCCGGACAGGGCAATATGGTAGTTCACCCCTCCACTTT
CASSPRTGQYGSSPLHF
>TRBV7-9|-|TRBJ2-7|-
TGTGCCAGCAGCCCCTCAGGGAATCAAAATTACGAGCAGTACTTC
CASSPSGNQNYEQYF
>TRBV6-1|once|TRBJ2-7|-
TGTGCCAGCAGCCCGGGACTGACCTTCTACGAGCAGTACTTC
CASSPGLTFYEQYF
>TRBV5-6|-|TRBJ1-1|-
TGTGCCAGCAGCTTGGGGGGTAGGGGAATGAACACTGAAGCTTTCTTT
CASSLGGRGMNTEAFF
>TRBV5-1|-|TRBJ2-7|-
TGCGCCAGCAGCTCGTCGCCAGGGGCAATCTACGAGCAGTACTTC
CASSSSPGAIYEQYF
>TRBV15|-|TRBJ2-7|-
TGTGCCACCAGCAGAGATAGAGTCTCTACCTACGAGCAGTACTTC
CATSRDRVSTYEQYF
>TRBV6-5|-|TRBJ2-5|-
TGTGCCAGCCGAAAGCGCTGGGAGACCCAGTACTTC
CASRKRWETQYF
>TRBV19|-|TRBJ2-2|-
TGTGCCAGTAAGGCCCGGTCCACCGGGGAGCTGTTTTTT
CASKARSTGELFF